This T cell receptor beta chain comes out of a study of metastatic and nonmetastatic thyroid tumors. Study at large: Repertoires of blood and of tissue (tumor or nodule) from malignant and benign thyroid patients were compared. Broader study findings: For both blood and tumor, malignant thyroid tumors reportedly showed significantly higher TCR beta diversity than benign nodules did.

Germline V gene data show CDR1 as LNHDA and CDR2 as SQIVND (reference sequence). The CDR3 extends over 13 amino acids. V lost 9 bases, J lost 3 bases, and 12 bases lay in between. Many counts were recorded for this clone. Its antigen is unidentified. Study processing details: A classifier of distant metastasis in papillary thyroid cancer was built from CDR3 differences (across clinicopathological groups). Using MiXCR, TCRdb reanalyzed the PCR reads. The V and J calls follow TCRdb's processing rather than the paper's. The sample has some 6,800 clones, 2.5% to 3.5% seen once. No treatment of any kind had been given to any patient before thyroid surgery.

Sequenced sample: tumor tissue. J is TRBJ2-1 and V is TRBV19; the D gene could be TRBD1 or TRBD2 (5 bases each). This clonotype was sampled from a female donor with papillary thyroid cancer or a benign thyroid nodule (not recorded which). Some clones in this sample may be carry-over from other donors' samples. CDR3 residues: CASEGFLYNEQFF. CDR3 DNA: TGTGCCAGCGAGGGGTTCCTCTACAATGAGCAGTTCTTC. Supplemented by reference TRBV19 and TRBJ2-1, the full variable domain reads DGGITQSPKYLFRKEGQNVTLSCEQNLNHDAMYWYRQDPGQGLRLIYYSQIVNDFQKGDIAEGYSVSREKKESFPLTVTSAQKNPTAFYLCASEGFLYNEQFFGPGTRLTVL.